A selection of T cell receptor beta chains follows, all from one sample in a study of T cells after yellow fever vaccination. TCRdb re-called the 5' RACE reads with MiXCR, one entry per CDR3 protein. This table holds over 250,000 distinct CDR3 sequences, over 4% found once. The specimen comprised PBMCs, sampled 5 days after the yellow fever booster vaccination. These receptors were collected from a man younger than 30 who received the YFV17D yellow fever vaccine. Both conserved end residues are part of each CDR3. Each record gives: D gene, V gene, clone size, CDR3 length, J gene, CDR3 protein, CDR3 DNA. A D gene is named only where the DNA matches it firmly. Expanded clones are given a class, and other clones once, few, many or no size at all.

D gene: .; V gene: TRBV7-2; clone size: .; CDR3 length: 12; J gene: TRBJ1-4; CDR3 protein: CASSVGGEKLFF; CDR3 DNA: TGTGCCAGCAGTGTGGGTGGTGAAAAACTGTTTTTT
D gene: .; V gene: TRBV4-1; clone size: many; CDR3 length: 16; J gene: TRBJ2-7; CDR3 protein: CASSRGGPMGSYEQYF; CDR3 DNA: TGCGCCAGCAGCCGAGGCGGGCCCATGGGATCCTACGAGCAGTACTTC
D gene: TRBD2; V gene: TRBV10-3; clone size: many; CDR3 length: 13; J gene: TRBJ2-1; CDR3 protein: CASGTSGYNEQFF; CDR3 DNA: TGTGCCAGCGGGACTAGTGGCTACAATGAGCAGTTCTTC
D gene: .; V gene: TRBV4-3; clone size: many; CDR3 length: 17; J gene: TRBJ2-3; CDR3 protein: CASSQESRRPLADTQYF; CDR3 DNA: TGCGCCAGCAGCCAAGAGTCGCGGCGGCCTTTAGCAGATACGCAGTATTTT
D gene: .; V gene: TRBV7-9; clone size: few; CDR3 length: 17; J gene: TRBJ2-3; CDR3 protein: CASSPKLVDGPPDTQYF; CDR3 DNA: TGTGCCAGCAGCCCCAAATTGGTGGACGGGCCCCCAGATACGCAGTATTTT
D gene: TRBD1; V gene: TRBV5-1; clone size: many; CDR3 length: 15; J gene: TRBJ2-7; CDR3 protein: CASSLEGQGGDEQYF; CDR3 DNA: TGCGCCAGCAGCTTGGAAGGACAGGGGGGGGACGAGCAGTACTTC
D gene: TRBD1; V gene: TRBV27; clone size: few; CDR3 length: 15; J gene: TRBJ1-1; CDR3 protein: CASTGTGGSSTEAFF; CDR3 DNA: TGTGCCAGCACAGGGACAGGGGGTTCGAGCACTGAAGCTTTCTTT
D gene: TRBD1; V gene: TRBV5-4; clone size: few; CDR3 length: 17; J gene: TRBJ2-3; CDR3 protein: CASSFLGQGAPGDTQYF; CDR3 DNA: TGTGCCAGCAGCTTCCTGGGACAGGGGGCGCCGGGAGATACGCAGTATTTT
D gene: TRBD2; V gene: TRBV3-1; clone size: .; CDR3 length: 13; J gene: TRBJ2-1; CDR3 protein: CASSASTSGEQFF; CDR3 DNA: TGTGCCAGCAGCGCAAGTACTAGCGGAGAGCAGTTCTTC
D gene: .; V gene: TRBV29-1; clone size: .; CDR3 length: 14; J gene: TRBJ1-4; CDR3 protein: CSVETGPLGEKLFF; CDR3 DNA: TGCAGCGTTGAAACCGGACCACTAGGAGAAAAACTGTTTTTT
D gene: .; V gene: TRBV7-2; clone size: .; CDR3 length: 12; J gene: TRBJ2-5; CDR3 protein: CASSSAWEAQYF; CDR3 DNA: TGTGCCAGCAGCTCCGCCTGGGAGGCCCAGTACTTC
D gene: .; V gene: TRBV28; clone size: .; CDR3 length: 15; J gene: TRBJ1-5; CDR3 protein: CASSRNSYSNQPQHF; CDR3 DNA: TGTGCCAGCAGCCGGAACAGCTATAGCAATCAGCCCCAGCATTTT
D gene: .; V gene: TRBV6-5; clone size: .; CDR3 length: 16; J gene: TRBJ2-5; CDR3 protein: CASSYSRSQAPETQYF; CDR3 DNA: TGTGCCAGCAGTTACTCTAGGTCCCAGGCCCCAGAGACCCAGTACTTC
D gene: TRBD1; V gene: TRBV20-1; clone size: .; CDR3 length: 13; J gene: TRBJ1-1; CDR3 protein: CSSRTSGQGLAFF; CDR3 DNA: TGCAGTTCCCGTACCTCTGGACAGGGCCTGGCTTTCTTT
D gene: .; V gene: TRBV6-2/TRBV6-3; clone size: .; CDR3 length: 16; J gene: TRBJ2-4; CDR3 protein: CASSYSIGPAKNIQYF; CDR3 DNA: TGTGCCAGCAGTTACTCTATCGGCCCTGCCAAAAACATTCAGTACTTC
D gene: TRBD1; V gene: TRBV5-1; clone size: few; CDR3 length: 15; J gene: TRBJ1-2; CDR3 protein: CASSLGGTGGESYTF; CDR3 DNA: TGCGCCAGCAGCTTGGGGGGGACAGGGGGCGAAAGCTACACCTTC
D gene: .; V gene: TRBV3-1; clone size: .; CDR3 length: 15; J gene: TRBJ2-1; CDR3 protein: CASSQVGRSYNEQFF; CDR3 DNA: TGTGCCAGCAGCCAGGTTGGGCGCTCCTACAATGAGCAGTTCTTC
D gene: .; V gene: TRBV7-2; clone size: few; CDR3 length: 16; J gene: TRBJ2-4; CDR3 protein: CASSPGTGRPKNIQYF; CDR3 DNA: TGTGCCAGCAGCCCCGGCACAGGGAGGCCCAAAAACATTCAGTACTTC
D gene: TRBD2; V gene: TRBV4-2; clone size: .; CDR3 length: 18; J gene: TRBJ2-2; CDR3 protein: CASSQDASGGFNTGELFF; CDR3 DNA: TGTGCCAGCAGCCAAGATGCTAGCGGGGGGTTTAACACCGGGGAGCTGTTTTTT
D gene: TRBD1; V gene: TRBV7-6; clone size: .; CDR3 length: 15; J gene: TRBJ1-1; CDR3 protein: CASSLGQGKNTEAFF; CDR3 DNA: TGTGCCAGCAGCTTAGGACAGGGTAAGAACACTGAAGCTTTCTTT
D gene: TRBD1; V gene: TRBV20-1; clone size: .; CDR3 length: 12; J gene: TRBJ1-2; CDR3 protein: CSAETGGYGYTF; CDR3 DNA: TGCAGTGCAGAGACAGGGGGCTATGGCTACACCTTC
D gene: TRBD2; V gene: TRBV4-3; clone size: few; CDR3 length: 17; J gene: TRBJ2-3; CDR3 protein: CASSHRGASGGTDTQYF; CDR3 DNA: TGCGCCAGCAGCCACCGAGGGGCTAGCGGGGGCACAGATACGCAGTATTTT
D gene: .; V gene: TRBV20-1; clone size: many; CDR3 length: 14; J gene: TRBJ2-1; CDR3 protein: CSGTGGLPYNEQFF; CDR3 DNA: TGCAGTGGGACTGGCGGGCTCCCCTACAATGAGCAGTTCTTC
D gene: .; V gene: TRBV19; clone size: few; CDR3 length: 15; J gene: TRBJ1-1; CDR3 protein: CASSPRDGGGTEAFF; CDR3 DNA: TGTGCCAGTAGCCCAAGAGACGGGGGTGGGACTGAAGCTTTCTTT
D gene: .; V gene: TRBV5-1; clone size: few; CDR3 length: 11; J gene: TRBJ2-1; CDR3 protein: CASSSWTEQFF; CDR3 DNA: TGCGCCAGCAGCTCTTGGACTGAGCAGTTCTTC
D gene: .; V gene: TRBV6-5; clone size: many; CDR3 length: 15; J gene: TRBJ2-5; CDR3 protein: CASSTGLRAGETQYF; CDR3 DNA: TGTGCCAGCAGCACCGGACTACGGGCCGGTGAGACCCAGTACTTC
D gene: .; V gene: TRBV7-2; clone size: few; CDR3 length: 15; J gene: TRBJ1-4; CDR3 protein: CASSPLGATNEKLFF; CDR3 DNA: TGTGCCAGCAGCCCACTCGGAGCAACTAATGAAAAACTGTTTTTT
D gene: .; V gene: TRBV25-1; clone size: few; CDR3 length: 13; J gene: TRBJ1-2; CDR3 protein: CASRAGHPYGYTF; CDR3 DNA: TGTGCCAGTCGGGCGGGGCATCCTTACGGCTACACCTTC
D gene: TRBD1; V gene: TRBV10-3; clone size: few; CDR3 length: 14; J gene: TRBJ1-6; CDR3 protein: CAISYDRADSPLHF; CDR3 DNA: TGTGCCATCAGTTACGACAGGGCGGATTCACCCCTCCACTTT
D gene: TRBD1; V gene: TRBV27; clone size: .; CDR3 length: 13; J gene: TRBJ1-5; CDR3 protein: CASRTGGNQPQHF; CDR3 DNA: TGTGCCAGCAGGACAGGGGGCAATCAGCCCCAGCATTTT
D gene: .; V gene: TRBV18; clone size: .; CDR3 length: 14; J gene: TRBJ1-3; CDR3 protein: CASSSGAMGNTIYF; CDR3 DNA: TGTGCCAGCTCATCGGGGGCCATGGGAAACACCATATATTTT
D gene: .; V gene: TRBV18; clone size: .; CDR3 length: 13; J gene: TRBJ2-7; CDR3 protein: CASSPSSIYEQYF; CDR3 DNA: TGTGCCAGCTCACCGTCCTCGATCTACGAGCAGTACTTC
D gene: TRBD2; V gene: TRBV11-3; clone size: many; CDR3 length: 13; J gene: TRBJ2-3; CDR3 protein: CASSRGGGDTQYF; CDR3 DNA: TGTGCCAGCAGCCGGGGCGGGGGAGATACGCAGTATTTT
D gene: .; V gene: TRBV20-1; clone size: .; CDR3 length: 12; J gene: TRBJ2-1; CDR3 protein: CSATVRGNEQFF; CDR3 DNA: TGCAGTGCTACGGTCAGGGGCAATGAGCAGTTCTTC
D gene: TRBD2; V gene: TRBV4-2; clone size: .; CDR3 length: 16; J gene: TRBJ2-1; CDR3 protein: CASSPGERTSGNEQFF; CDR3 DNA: TGTGCCAGCAGCCCGGGGGAGAGGACTAGCGGCAATGAGCAGTTCTTC
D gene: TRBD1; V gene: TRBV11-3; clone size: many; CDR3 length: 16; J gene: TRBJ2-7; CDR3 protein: CASSLIPGQGTYEQYF; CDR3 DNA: TGTGCCAGCAGCTTGATCCCGGGACAGGGGACATACGAGCAGTACTTC
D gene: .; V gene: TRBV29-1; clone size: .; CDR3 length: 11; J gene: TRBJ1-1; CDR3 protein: CSAEQVTEAFF; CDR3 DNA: TGCAGCGCTGAACAGGTCACTGAAGCTTTCTTT
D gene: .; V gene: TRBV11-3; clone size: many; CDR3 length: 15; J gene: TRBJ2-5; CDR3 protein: CARPLGSNAQETQYF; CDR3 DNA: TGTGCCAGGCCTTTAGGCAGCAATGCACAAGAGACCCAGTACTTC
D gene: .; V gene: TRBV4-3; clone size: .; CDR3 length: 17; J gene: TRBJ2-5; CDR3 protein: CASSRWGPLGPQETQYF; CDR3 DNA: TGCGCCAGCAGCCGATGGGGCCCCCTCGGGCCCCAAGAGACCCAGTACTTC
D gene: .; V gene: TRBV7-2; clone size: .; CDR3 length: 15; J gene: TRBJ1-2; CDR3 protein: CASCPSPAGGYGYTF; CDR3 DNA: TGTGCCAGCTGCCCCTCGCCGGCAGGCGGATATGGCTACACCTTC
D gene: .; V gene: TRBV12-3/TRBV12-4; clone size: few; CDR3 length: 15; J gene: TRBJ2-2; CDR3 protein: CASSFKGGFTGELFF; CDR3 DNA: TGTGCCAGCAGTTTTAAAGGGGGGTTCACCGGGGAGCTGTTTTTT
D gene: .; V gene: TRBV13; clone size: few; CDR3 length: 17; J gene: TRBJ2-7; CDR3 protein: CASSRPLVGGISYEQYF; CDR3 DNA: TGTGCCAGCAGCCGGCCACTCGTCGGTGGGATCAGCTACGAGCAGTACTTC
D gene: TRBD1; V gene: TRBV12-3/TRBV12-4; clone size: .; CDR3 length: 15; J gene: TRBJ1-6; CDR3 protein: CASSGGQGQVSPLHF; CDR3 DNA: TGTGCCAGCAGTGGGGGACAGGGGCAAGTTTCACCCCTCCACTTT
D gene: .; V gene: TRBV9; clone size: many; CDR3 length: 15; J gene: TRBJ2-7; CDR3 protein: CASSDPEGGTDEQYF; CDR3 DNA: TGTGCCAGCAGCGATCCTGAGGGGGGGACGGACGAGCAGTACTTC
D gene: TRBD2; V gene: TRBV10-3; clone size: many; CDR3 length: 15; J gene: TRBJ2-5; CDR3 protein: CAISEGLAGAETQYF; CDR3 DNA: TGTGCCATCAGTGAGGGGTTAGCGGGGGCGGAGACCCAGTACTTC